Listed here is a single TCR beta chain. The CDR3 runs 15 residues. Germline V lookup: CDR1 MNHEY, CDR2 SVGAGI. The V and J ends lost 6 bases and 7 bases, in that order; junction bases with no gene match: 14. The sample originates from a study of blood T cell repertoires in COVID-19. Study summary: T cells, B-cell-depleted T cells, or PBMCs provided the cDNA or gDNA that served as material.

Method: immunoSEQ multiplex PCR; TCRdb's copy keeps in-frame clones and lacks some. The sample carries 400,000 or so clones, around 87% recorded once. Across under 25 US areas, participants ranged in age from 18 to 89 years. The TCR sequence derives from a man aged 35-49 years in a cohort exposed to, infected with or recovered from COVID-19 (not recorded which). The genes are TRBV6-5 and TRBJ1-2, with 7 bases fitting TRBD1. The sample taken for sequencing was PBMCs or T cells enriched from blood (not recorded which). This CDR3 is CASSPQRDRAVGYTF. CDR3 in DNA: TGTGCCAGCAGCCCCCAAAGAGACAGGGCGGTTGGCTACACCTTC.